The rows below give T cell receptor beta chains drawn from one sample of a study of T and B cells in COVID-19 patients. TCRdb reprocessed the multiplex PCR reads with MiXCR, giving one entry per CDR3 protein. The sample contains 5,500 to 8,500 distinct CDR3 sequences, 20% to 25% of which appear only once. The sample consisted of blood. The receptor set was obtained from a human donor who had recovered from COVID-19. Both conserved end residues are part of each CDR3. Fields, in order: J gene, V gene, clone size, D gene, CDR3 DNA, CDR3 protein. D genes are given only for firm matches. Rows may omit the clone size; those that give it use once, few, many or a size class.

TRBJ1-5 | TRBV20-1 | NA | TRBD1 | TGCAGTGCTAGCCCCCTACAGGGGGTTATTCAGCCCCAGCATTTT | CSASPLQGVIQPQHF
TRBJ2-3 | TRBV12-3/TRBV12-4 | once | NA | TGTGCCAGCAGTTTGACAGGGAGGGATACGCAGTATTTT | CASSLTGRDTQYF
TRBJ2-2 | TRBV15 | medium-sized | NA | TGTGCCACCAGCAGAGATTATATCGGGGAGCTGTTTTTT | CATSRDYIGELFF
TRBJ2-1 | TRBV5-4 | medium-sized | TRBD2 | TGTGCCAGCAGCCTACTAGCGGGGGGGACCCTTAGAGAGCAGTTCTTC | CASSLLAGGTLREQFF
TRBJ1-5 | TRBV19 | medium-sized | TRBD1 | TGTGCCAGTAGTACTCACCGGGCAGGGGGCGCATCTCAGCCCCAGCATTTT | CASSTHRAGGASQPQHF
TRBJ2-1 | TRBV7-9 | NA | TRBD2 | TGTGCCAGCCGCTCCGGGGGGTCGGTTGAGCAGTTCTTC | CASRSGGSVEQFF
TRBJ2-1 | TRBV5-1 | NA | NA | TGCGCCAGCAGCTTGAACCCCCCGAGGGAGCAGTTCTTC | CASSLNPPREQFF
TRBJ2-7 | TRBV29-1 | NA | NA | TGCAGCGTTCGGAACACCGGGGAGCTGTACTTC | CSVRNTGELYF
TRBJ2-7 | TRBV20-1 | NA | NA | TGCAGTGCTAGGGGTCACTATACCTACGAGCAGTACTTC | CSARGHYTYEQYF
TRBJ2-7 | TRBV6-6 | medium-sized | NA | TGTGCCAGCAGTCGAGACTACGAGCAGTACTTC | CASSRDYEQYF
TRBJ1-1 | TRBV6-5 | few | NA | TGTGCCAGCAGACGCACGGTGAACACTGAAGCTTTCTTT | CASRRTVNTEAFF
TRBJ2-7 | TRBV12-3/TRBV12-4 | few | TRBD2 | TGTGCCAGCAGTTTAGCCGGGACTAGCGGGAGCAGAAAGTACTTC | CASSLAGTSGSRKYF
TRBJ2-1 | TRBV5-6 | medium-sized | TRBD2 | TGTGCCAGCAGCGTATACTTAGCGGGGTGGACCTACAATGAGCAGTTCTTC | CASSVYLAGWTYNEQFF
TRBJ1-6 | TRBV20-1 | NA | NA | TGCAGTGCTAGAGAAGCAGGGAGCATAAATAATTCACCCCTCCACTTT | CSAREAGSINNSPLHF
TRBJ1-6 | TRBV12-3/TRBV12-4 | NA | NA | TGTGCCAGCAGTTTAGTCGTTATGCGGACTGCCAGCTCCTATAATTCACCCCTCCACTTT | CASSLVVMRTASSYNSPLHF
TRBJ1-5 | TRBV19 | medium-sized | TRBD1 | TGTGCCAGTAATCCGGGACAGAGCAATCAGCCCCAGCATTTT | CASNPGQSNQPQHF
TRBJ2-2 | TRBV6-5 | medium-sized | NA | TGTGCCAGCAGCGCCGATCGGAGGGAGCTGTTTTTT | CASSADRRELFF
TRBJ2-3 | TRBV11-2 | NA | TRBD2 | TGTGCCAGCAGCTTAGGACTAGCGGGGGAACAGTATTTT | CASSLGLAGEQYF
TRBJ2-4 | TRBV19 | NA | TRBD1 | TGTGCCAGTAGTGGCCGGGACAGGGGCGGTTATGGGAACATTCAGTACTTC | CASSGRDRGGYGNIQYF
TRBJ2-1 | TRBV27 | medium-sized | NA | TGTGCCAGCAGTTTACGGGGGAGGAATGAGCAGTTCTTC | CASSLRGRNEQFF
TRBJ2-1 | TRBV6-4 | medium-sized | TRBD2 | TGTGCCAGCAGTGAAGGGACTAGCGGGCACAATGAGCAGTTCTTC | CASSEGTSGHNEQFF
TRBJ1-1 | TRBV20-1 | NA | NA | TGCAGTGCTGCCTCCGGGACACTTAAGAACACTGAAGCTTTCTTT | CSAASGTLKNTEAFF
TRBJ2-3 | TRBV5-8 | few | TRBD2 | TGTGCCAGCAGCTTCGGCGGGGGGGCGACGCAGTATTTT | CASSFGGGATQYF
TRBJ2-7 | TRBV6-5 | medium-sized | NA | TGTGCCAGCAGTTGGACACGGAACAACGAGCAGTACTTC | CASSWTRNNEQYF
TRBJ2-7 | TRBV5-1 | NA | NA | TGCGCCAGCAGCTTGGGGACGGGGGTCTACGAGCAGTACTTC | CASSLGTGVYEQYF
TRBJ1-2 | TRBV5-4 | few | NA | TGTGCCAGCAGCTTGGCCAGGGAGTCTAACTATGGCTACACCTTC | CASSLARESNYGYTF
TRBJ1-2 | TRBV6-5 | medium-sized | NA | TGTGCCAGCAGTTACGGGGGGCGCGATGGCTACACCTTC | CASSYGGRDGYTF
TRBJ2-3 | TRBV12-3/TRBV12-4 | NA | NA | TGTGCCAGCAGTTTATTCCGCACCACAGATACGCAGTATTTT | CASSLFRTTDTQYF
TRBJ1-3 | TRBV6-1 | many | NA | TGTGCCAGCAGTGAAAAAGTGGTAAACACCATATATTTT | CASSEKVVNTIYF
TRBJ2-7 | TRBV12-3/TRBV12-4 | many | TRBD2 | TGTGCCAGCAGCTTCGGGGGGACCTACGAGCAGTACTTC | CASSFGGTYEQYF
TRBJ1-2 | TRBV20-1 | few | NA | TGCAGTGCTAGAGATGTCGAAATACGCTACACCTTC | CSARDVEIRYTF
TRBJ1-3 | TRBV6-2/TRBV6-3 | few | TRBD1 | TGTGCCAGCACCACGGGACAGATCTCTGGAAACACCATATATTTT | CASTTGQISGNTIYF
TRBJ2-1 | TRBV24-1 | NA | TRBD2 | TGTGCCACCAGTGAACGCCGTAGCGGGGGAGATTACAATGAGCAGTTCTTC | CATSERRSGGDYNEQFF